This T cell receptor (beta chain) was observed in a study of Graves' ophthalmopathy and Graves' hyperthyroidism. The study, taken as a whole, reports: Sensitivity reached roughly 70% and specificity more than 72% when the model predicted ophthalmopathy progression. Discrimination between ophthalmopathy and stable hyperthyroidism by a 13-signature model showed 85% to 90% sensitivity and roughly 80% specificity. Among expanded thyroid clonotypes above 0.001 frequency, most also occurred in blood.

RNA transcripts were the source from which TCR beta CDR3 regions were amplified. First-round RT-PCR used HTBI primers; second-round multiplex PCR followed. TCRdb reprocessed the multiplex PCR reads with MiXCR, giving one entry per CDR3 protein. The data hold a few hundred thousand distinct CDR3 sequences, with about 18% observed a single time. This clonotype was seen ten or more times. Its target is unknown. The CDR3 length is 13 residues. Germline assignment: CDR1 SGHRS and CDR2 YFSETQ. The germline V and J ends were trimmed by 6 bases and 4 bases, with 13 bases remaining between them. Disease in donors with ophthalmopathy had moderate-to-severe activity, CAS ≥3, NOSPECS ≥4 and under 3 months' duration.

Source material: peripheral blood. The rearrangement uses TRBV5-1 and TRBJ2-5; a possible D gene is TRBD2 (7 bases). This receptor was identified in a woman between 18 and 30 years old with Graves' ophthalmopathy. Here the CDR3 reads CASTQGGGETQYF. DNA for the CDR3: TGCGCCAGCACTCAGGGAGGGGGAGAGACCCAGTACTTC.